Listed here are 9 T cell receptor beta chains from one sample, sequenced in a study of blood T cell repertoires in COVID-19. Method: immunoSEQ multiplex PCR; TCRdb's copy keeps in-frame clones and lacks some. The sample carries around 120,000 clones, approximately 90% recorded once. The sample was peripheral blood. The receptor set was obtained from a human donor with active COVID-19. The donor label of this sample is uncertain.

This clone was seen just once. The rearrangement links TRBV7-2 to TRBJ2-4; TRBD2 is a possible D gene (6 bases). Trimming stripped 5 bases from V and 2 bases from J, with 19 bases between. This CDR3 region has 17 residues. CDR1 is SGHTA and CDR2 is FQGNSA in the germline V gene. DNA for the CDR3: TGTGCCAGCAGCCCAACCTCTGACGGGAGATCCAAAAACATTCAGTACTTC. It codes for CASSPTSDGRSKNIQYF.

This chain joins TRBV4-1 and TRBJ2-7; 12 bases align to TRBD2. Looked up from germline, CDR1 is MGHRA and CDR2 is YSYEKL. After removal of 4 bases from V and 6 bases from J, the junction contained 13 bases not matched to a gene. The CDR3 is 17 residues long. This chain's CDR3 is CASSRALAGGLVREQYF. In DNA form, the CDR3 reads TGCGCCAGCAGCCGAGCCCTAGCGGGGGGGCTCGTGCGCGAGCAGTACTTC.

J is TRBJ1-6 and V is TRBV30; D remains unclear. V lost 1 base and J 5 bases, leaving 9 bases between the germline ends. The V gene's germline CDR1 is GTSNPN and CDR2 SVGIG (reference sequence). This CDR3 is 14 amino acids long. The CDR3 sequence: CAWSAQFHNSPLHF. The CDR3 DNA reads TGTGCCTGGAGTGCACAGTTCCATAATTCACCCCTCCACTTT.

This rearrangement joins TRBV4-2 to TRBJ1-6; TRBD1 aligns across 7 bases. The CDR3 spans 13 residues. J gave up 7 bases and V 6 bases, and 3 bases lay outside the gene matches. Germline V gene lookup returns CDR1 LGHNA and CDR2 YNFKEQ. For the CDR3, the DNA is TGTGCCAGCAGGGGACAGACGAATTCACCCCTCCACTTT. Translated, it gives CASRGQTNSPLHF.

V usage is TRBV21-1 and J usage is TRBJ1-6; the table names TRBD1, a call not compared with the DNA. TRBV21-1 is flagged as a pseudogene. This CDR3 has 15 amino acids. The CDR3 DNA reads as TGTGCCAGCAGCCGAGACAGCTCCTATAATTCACCCCTCCACTTT. Its protein is CASSRDSSYNSPLHF.

This chain joins TRBV4-1 and TRBJ1-2; 9 positions match TRBD1. The CDR3 totals 17 residues. The V gene's germline CDR1 is MGHRA and CDR2 YSYEKL. Germline trimming cut 0 bases from V and 5 bases from J; bases unmatched to any gene: 10. The DNA for the CDR3 is TGCGCCAGCAGCCAAGAGTTCGCGGGACAGGGAAATTATGGCTACACCTTC. Protein: CASSQEFAGQGNYGYTF.

The rearrangement uses TRBV6-2 or TRBV6-3 and TRBJ1-2; 12 positions agree with TRBD1. CDR1 and CDR2 (germline): MNHEY, SVGEGT. V shed 2 bases and J 4 bases; nucleotides not matched to a gene: 5. The CDR3 is made up of 16 amino acids. CDR3 bases: TGTGCCAGCAGTTACCAGGGACAGGGGGCTGGCTATGGCTACACCTTC. Protein: CASSYQGQGAGYGYTF.

This chain connects TRBV18 to TRBJ1-1; 8 nucleotides align to TRBD1. Germline V gives CDR1 KGHSH, CDR2 LQKENI. CDR3 length equals 16 residues. V shed 2 bases and J 5 bases; nucleotides not matched to a gene: 10. The CDR3 bases are TGTGCCAGCTCACCAGATGTATGGACAGGGAAAACTGAAGCTTTCTTT. Translating gives CASSPDVWTGKTEAFF.

The chain joins TRBV3-1 (or the pseudogene TRBV3-2) to TRBJ2-7; the D gene is possibly TRBD1 (6 bases). The CDR3 extends over 12 amino acids. Trimming shortened V by 6 bases and J by 6 bases, and 12 bases separated the two germline ends. The V gene's germline CDR1 is LGHDT and CDR2 YNNKEL (reference sequence). The CDR3 nucleotides read TGTGCCAGCAGAGTCAGGGGCGGCGAGCAGTACTTC. Amino acid sequence: CASRVRGGEQYF.